This TCR beta chain was retrieved from a study of CD8+CD57+ T cells in acquired aplastic anemia. Overall study context: Sorted CD4+ and CD8+ cells yielded DNA averaging roughly 3.3 ug. Findings of the study overall: Patients and controls had in common some 30 CD8+ CDR3 sequences. Patient and control CD8+ Simpson's diversity was not significantly different.

Trimming shortened V by 8 bases and J by 0 bases, and 17 bases separated the two germline ends. The germline V gene has CDR1 MGHDK and CDR2 SYGVNS. The CDR3 spans 15 residues. Before being chosen for sequencing, patients had shown CD8+CD57+ cell expansion by flow cytometry. Severe acquired aplastic anemia affected all patients. About this clonotype: The antigen is not known.

CDR3 and TCR beta VDJ profiling relied on genomic DNA as the template. TCRdb re-derived calls from the reads in MiXCR, one entry per CDR3 protein. Of hundreds of thousands of distinct CDR3 sequences listed, around 30% are singletons. The chain uses TRBV25-1 and TRBJ2-7; perhaps TRBD2 as D (5 bases). Sequences were obtained from sorted CD4+, CD8+, or CD8+CD57+ T cells (not recorded which) from PBMCs. The source of this sequence is a human donor with aplastic anemia. CDR3 sequence reads: CASGPWAGLSYEQYF. The CDR3 DNA reads as TGTGCCAGCGGCCCCTGGGCCGGACTCTCCTACGAGCAGTACTTC.